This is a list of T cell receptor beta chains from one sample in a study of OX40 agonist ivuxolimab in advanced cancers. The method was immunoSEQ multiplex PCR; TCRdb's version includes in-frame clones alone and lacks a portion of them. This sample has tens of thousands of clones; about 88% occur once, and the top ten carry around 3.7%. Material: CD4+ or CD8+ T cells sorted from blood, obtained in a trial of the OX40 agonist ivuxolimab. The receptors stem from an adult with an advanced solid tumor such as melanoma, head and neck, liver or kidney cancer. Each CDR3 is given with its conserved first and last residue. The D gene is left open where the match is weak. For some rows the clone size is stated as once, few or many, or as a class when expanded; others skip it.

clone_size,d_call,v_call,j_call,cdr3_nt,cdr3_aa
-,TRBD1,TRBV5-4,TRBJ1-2,TGTGCCAGCAGCTTGCTTTCCGGGACAGAATATGGCTACACCTTC,CASSLLSGTEYGYTF
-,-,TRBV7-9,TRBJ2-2,TGTGCCAGCAGACTCGGGTCGCGCACCGGGGAGCTGTTTTTT,CASRLGSRTGELFF
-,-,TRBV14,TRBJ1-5,TGTGCCAGCAGCCAATCGGCCTTCGCGCCCCAGCATTTT,CASSQSAFAPQHF
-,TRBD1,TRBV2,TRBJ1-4,TGTGCCAGCAGAGAAAACAGGGGAACTAATGAAAAACTGTTTTTT,CASRENRGTNEKLFF
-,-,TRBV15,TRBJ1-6,TGTGCCACCAGCAGAGCAGGGGACTCACCCCTCCACTTT,CATSRAGDSPLHF
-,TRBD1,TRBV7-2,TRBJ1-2,TGTGCCAGCAGCTCCCGAGGGACAGGACAATATGGCTACACCTTC,CASSSRGTGQYGYTF
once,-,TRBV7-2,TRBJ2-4,TGTGCCAGCAGCTTAATTTCCGGAGGCATTCAGTACTTC,CASSLISGGIQYF
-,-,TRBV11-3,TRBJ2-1,TGTGCCAGCAGCTTGGACAATGAGCAGTTCTTC,CASSLDNEQFF
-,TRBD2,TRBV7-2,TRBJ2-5,TGTGCCAGCAGCTTAGGGGAGGGAATGACCCAGTACTTC,CASSLGEGMTQYF
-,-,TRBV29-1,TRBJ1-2,TGCAGCGTTGTAACAGCTCTTAACTATGGCTACACCTTC,CSVVTALNYGYTF
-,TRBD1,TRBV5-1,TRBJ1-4,TGCGCCAGCAGCTTGGAGGGACAGATAAATGAAAAACTGTTTTTT,CASSLEGQINEKLFF
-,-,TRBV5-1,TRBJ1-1,TGCGCCAGCAGCGTGGCAGGGGTGGGCACTGAAGCTTTCTTT,CASSVAGVGTEAFF